Listed here is a single T cell receptor (beta chain). This sample is drawn from a study of cytomegalovirus exposure and HLA in healthy donors. Trimming stripped 1 base from V and 2 bases from J, with 14 bases between. The CDR3 sequence is 15 residues long. Per germline, CDR1 GTSNPN and CDR2 SVGIG (reference sequence). The PCR ran on 60 Vbeta and 13 Jbeta primers. Data came from immunoSEQ multiplex PCR; TCRdb stores just in-frame clones and leaves some out. The top ten hold about 7% of the sample, which has roughly 170,000 clones, 80% seen once. This clonotype was obtained from a man in his thirties or forties in good health and CMV-seropositive. V usage is TRBV30 and J usage is TRBJ2-5, with D perhaps matching TRBD2 (6 bases). The sequenced material came from PBMCs. CDR3 protein: CAWSDDWRAQETQYF. CDR3 bases: TGTGCCTGGAGTGACGATTGGAGGGCACAAGAGACCCAGTACTTC.